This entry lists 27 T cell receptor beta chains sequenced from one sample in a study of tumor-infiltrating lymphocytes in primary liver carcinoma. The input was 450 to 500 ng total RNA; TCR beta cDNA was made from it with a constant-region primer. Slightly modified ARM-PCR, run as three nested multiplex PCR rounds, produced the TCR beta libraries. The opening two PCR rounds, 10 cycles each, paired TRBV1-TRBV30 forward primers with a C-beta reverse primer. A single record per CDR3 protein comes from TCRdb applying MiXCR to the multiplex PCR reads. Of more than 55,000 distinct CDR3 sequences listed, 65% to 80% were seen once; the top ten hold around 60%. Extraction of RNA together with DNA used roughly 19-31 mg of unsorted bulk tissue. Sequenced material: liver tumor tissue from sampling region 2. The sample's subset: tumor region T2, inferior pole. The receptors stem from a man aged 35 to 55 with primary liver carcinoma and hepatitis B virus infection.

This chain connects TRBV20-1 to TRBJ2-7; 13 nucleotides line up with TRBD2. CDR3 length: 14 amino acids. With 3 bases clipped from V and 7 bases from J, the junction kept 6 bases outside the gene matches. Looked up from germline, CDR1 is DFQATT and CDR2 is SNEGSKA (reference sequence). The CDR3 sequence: CSARGTSGMGEQYF. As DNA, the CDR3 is TGCAGTGCTAGGGGGACTAGCGGGATGGGGGAGCAGTACTTC.

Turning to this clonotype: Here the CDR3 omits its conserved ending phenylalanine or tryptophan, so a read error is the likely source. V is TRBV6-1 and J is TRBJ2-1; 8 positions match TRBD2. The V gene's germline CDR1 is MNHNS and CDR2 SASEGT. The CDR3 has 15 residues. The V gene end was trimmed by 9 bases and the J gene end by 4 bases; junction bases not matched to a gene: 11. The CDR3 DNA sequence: TGTGCCAGGAGAGTCGGGACGGGGGGGTACAATGAGCAGTTCTCC. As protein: CARRVGTGGYNEQFS.

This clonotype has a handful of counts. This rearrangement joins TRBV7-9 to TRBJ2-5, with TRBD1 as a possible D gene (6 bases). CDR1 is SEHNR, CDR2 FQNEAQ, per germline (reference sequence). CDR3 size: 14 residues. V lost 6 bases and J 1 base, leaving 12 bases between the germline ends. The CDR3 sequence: CASSRTGTQETQYF. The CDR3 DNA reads TGTGCCAGCAGTCGAACAGGGACCCAAGAGACCCAGTACTTC. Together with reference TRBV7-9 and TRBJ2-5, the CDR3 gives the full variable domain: DTGVSQNPRHKITKRGQNVTFRCDPISEHNRLYWYRQTLGQGPEFLTYFQNEAQLEKSRLLSDRFSAERPKGSFSTLEIQRTEQGDSAMYLCASSRTGTQETQYFGPGTRLLVL.

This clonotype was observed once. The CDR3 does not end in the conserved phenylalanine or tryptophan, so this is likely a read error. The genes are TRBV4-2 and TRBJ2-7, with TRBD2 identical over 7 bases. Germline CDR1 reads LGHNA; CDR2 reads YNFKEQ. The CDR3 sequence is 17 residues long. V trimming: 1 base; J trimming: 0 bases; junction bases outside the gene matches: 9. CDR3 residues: CASSQAGGQFSSYEQYY. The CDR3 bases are TGTGCCAGCAGCCAAGCGGGGGGTCAGTTTAGCTCCTACGAGCAGTACTAC.

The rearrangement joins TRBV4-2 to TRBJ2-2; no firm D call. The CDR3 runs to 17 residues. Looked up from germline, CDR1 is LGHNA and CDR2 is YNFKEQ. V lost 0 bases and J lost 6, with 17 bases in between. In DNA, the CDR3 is TGTGCCAGCAGCCAAGACGAGGACGAGCAGTCAGCCGGGGAGCTGTTTTTT. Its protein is CASSQDEDEQSAGELFF.

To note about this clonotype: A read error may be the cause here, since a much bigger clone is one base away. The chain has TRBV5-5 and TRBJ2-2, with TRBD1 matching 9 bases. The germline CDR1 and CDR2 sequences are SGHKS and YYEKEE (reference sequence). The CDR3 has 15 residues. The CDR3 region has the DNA TGTGCCAGCAGCCGCGGGACAGGGAACACCGGGGACCTGTTTTTT. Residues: CASSRGTGNTGDLFF.

CDR3 nucleotides: TGTGCCAATATTTTTGGGACTGGAAGTTCCTACAATGAGCAGTTCTTC. Amino acids: CANIFGTGSSYNEQFF. The J gene is TRBJ2-1, the V gene TRBV12-3 or TRBV12-4; D is possibly TRBD2 (6 bases). Trimming took off 10 bases at V and 1 base at J, with 20 bases between the two ends. The CDR3 has 16 amino acids.

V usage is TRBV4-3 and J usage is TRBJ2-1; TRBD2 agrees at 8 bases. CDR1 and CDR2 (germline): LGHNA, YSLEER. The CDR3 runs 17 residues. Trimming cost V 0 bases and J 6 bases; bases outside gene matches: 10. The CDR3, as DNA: TGCGCCAGCAGCCAAGACCGGGGGGGAGTAGGTTCCAATGAGCAGTTCTTC. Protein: CASSQDRGGVGSNEQFF.

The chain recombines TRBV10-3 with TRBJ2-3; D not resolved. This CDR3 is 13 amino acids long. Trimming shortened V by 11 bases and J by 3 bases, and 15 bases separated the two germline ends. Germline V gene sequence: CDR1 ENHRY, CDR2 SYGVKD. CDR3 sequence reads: CASRHLVTDTQYF. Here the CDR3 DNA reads TGTGCCTCGCGCCATCTGGTAACAGATACGCAGTATTTT.

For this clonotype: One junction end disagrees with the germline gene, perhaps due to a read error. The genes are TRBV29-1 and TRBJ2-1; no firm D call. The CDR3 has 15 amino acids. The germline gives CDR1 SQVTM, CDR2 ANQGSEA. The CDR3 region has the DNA TGTAACGTTGCCGTCCCAAAGGGCGTCTTCAATGAGCAGTTCTTC. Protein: CNVAVPKGVFNEQFF.

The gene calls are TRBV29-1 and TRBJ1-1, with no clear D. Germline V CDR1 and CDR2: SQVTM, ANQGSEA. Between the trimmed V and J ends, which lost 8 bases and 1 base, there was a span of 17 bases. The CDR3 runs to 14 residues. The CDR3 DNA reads TGCAGCCTTGTTTGGATTATGAAGAACACTGAAGCTTTCTTT. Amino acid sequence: CSLVWIMKNTEAFF.

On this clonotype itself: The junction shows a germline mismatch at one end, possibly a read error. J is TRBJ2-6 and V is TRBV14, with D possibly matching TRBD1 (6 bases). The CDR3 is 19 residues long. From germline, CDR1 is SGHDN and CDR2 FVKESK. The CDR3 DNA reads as TGTGTCAGCAGTCCACGATGGACAGTGCTCCTCTCTGGGGCCAACGTCCTGACTTTC. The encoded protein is CVSSPRWTVLLSGANVLTF. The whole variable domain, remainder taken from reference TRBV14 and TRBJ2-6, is EAGVTQFPSHSVIEKGQTVTLRCDPISGHDNLYWYRRVMGKEIKFLLHFVKESKQDESGMPNNRFLAERTGGTYSTLKVQPAELEDSGVYFCVSSPRWTVLLSGANVLTFGAGSRLTVL.

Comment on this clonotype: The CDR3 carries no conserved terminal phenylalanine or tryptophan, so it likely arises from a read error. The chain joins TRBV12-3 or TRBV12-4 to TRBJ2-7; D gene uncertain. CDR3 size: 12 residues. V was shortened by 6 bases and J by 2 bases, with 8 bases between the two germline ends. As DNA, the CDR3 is TGTGCCAGCAGCCAGACGACCTACGAGCAGTACTCC. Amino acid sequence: CASSQTTYEQYS.

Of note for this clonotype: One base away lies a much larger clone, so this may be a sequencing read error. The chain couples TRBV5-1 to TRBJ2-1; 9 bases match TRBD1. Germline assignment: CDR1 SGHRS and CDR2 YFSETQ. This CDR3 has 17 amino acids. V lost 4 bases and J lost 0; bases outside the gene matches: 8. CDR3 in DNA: TGCGCCAGCAGCCTACGACAGGGGGGGAGCTCCTACAATGAGCAGTTCTTC. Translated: CASSLRQGGSSYNEQFF.

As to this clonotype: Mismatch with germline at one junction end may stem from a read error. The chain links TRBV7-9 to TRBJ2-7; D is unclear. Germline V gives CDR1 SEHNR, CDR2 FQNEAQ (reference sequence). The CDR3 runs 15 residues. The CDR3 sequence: CASSRASALNYEQYF. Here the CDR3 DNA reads TGTGCAAGCAGCCGGGCGAGCGCGCTTAACTACGAGCAGTACTTC.

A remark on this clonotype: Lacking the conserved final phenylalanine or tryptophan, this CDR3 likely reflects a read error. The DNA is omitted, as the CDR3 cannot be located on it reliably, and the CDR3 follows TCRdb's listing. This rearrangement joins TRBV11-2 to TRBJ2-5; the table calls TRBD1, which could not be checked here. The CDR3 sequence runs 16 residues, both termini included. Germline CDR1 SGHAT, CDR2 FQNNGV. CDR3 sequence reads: CASSLTAGGSGETHCL.

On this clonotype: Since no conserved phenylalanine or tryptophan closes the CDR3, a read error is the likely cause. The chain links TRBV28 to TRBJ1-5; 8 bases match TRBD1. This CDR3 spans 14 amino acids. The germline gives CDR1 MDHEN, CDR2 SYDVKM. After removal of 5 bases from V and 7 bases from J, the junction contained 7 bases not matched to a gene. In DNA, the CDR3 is TGTGCCAGCAGTATGACAGGGGCCACCCAGCCCCAGCATTTA. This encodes CASSMTGATQPQHL.

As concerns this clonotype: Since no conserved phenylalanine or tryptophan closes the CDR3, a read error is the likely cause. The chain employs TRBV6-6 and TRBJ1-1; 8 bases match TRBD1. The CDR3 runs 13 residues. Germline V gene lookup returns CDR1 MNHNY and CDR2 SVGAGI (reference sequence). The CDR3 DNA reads TGCACCAGCAGCACAGGGGGGACTACTAAAGCTTTCTCT. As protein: CTSSTGGTTKAFS.

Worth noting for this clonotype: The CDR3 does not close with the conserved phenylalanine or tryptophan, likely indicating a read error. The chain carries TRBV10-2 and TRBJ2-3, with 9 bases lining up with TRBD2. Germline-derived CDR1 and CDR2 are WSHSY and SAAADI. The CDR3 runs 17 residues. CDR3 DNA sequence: TGCGCCATCAGTGAGTTACAGGGACTAGCTAGTACAGATACGCAGTATCTT. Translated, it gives CAISELQGLASTDTQYL.

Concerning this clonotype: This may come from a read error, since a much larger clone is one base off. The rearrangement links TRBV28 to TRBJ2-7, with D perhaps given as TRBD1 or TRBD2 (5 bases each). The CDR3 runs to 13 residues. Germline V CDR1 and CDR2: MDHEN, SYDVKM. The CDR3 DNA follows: TGTGCCAGCACCTGGGACGCCTCCTACGAGAAGTACTTC. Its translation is CASTWDASYEKYF.

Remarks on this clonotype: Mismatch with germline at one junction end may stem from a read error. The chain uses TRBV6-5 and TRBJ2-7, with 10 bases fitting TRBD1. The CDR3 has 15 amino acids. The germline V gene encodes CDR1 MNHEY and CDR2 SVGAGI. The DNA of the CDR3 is TGTACCAGCAGTCTCACCGGGACAGGGGCTCACGAGCAGTACTTC. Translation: CTSSLTGTGAHEQYF.

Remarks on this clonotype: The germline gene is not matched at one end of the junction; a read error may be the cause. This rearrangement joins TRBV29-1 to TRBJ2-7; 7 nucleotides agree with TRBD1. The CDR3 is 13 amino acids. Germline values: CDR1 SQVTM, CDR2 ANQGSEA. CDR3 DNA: TGCAACGTTGCCCCGACAGGGCTCCACGAGCGGTACTTC. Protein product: CNVAPTGLHERYF.

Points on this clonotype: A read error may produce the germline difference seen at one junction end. CDR3 sequence: CSVFVQTNYDYTF. The DNA of the CDR3 is TGCAGCGTTTTCGTACAGACTAACTATGACTACACCTTC. The V call is TRBV29-1, the J call TRBJ1-2; D is ambiguous. From germline, CDR1 is SQVTM and CDR2 ANQGSEA. The CDR3 sequence is 13 residues long.

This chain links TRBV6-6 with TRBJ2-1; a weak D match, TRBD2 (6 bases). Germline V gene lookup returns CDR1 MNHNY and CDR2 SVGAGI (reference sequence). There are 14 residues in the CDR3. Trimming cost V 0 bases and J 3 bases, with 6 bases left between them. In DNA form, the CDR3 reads TGTGCCAGCAGTTACTCGGGACTCTACAATGAGCAGTTCTTC. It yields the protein CASSYSGLYNEQFF.

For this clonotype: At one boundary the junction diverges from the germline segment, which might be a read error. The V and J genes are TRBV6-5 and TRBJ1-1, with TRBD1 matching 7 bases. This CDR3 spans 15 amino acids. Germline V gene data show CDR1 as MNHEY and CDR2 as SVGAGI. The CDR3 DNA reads TGTGCCAACAGTTACGGGACAGAGTTGAACACTGAAGCTTTCTTT. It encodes CANSYGTELNTEAFF.

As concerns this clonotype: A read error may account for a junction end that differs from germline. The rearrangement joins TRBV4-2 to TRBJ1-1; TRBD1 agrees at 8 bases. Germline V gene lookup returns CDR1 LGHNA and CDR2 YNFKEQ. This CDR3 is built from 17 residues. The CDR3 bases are TGTGCCAGCAGTCAACAGTACGGACAGGGTTTTTGGACTGAAGTTTTCTTT. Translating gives CASSQQYGQGFWTEVFF.

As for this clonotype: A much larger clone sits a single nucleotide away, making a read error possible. CDR3 sequence (DNA): TGTGCCAGCAGCCAAGTAGGGACAGGGGGCGCAGCGAAGAGCTACACCTTC. It specifies CASSQVGTGGAAKSYTF. The gene calls are TRBV4-2 and TRBJ1-2, with 12 bases matching TRBD1. With 1 base clipped from V and 9 bases from J, the junction kept 12 bases outside the gene matches. The CDR3 sequence is 17 residues long. The germline V gene encodes CDR1 LGHNA and CDR2 YNFKEQ.